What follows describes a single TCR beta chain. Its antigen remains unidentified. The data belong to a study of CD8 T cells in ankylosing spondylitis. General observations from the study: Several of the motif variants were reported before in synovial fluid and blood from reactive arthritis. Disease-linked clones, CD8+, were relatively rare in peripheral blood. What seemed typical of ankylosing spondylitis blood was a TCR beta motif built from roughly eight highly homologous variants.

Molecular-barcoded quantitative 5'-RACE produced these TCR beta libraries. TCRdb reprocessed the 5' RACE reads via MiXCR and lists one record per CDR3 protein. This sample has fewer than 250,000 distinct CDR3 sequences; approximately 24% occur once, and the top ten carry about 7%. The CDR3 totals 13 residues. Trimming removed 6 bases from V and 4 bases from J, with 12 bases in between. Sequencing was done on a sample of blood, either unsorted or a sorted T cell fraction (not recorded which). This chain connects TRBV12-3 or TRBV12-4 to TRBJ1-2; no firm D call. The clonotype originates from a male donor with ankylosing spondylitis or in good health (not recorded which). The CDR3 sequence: CASSLSWGYGYTF. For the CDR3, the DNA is TGTGCCAGCAGCCTGTCATGGGGCTATGGCTACACCTTC.